This TCR beta chain comes out of a study of human T cells and chemical hapten exposure. TCRdb independently ran MiXCR on the RACE reads; one entry per CDR3 protein. The sample lists 65,000 to 95,000 distinct CDR3 sequences, around 9.3% occurring once. Germline-derived CDR1 and CDR2 are KGHDR and SFDVKD. The CDR3 is made up of 15 amino acids. V was pared by 9 bases and J by 4 bases, with 7 bases of the junction left unmatched. The sample's time point: healthy volunteer bleed at 6 weeks. The template was total RNA from unfractionated whole blood. The gene calls are TRBV24-1 and TRBJ2-3, with 12 bases fitting TRBD1. This sequence originates from a female donor in good health. Some clones in this sample may be carry-over from other donors' samples. Sequencing was performed on whole blood. The CDR3 DNA follows: TGTGCCACCGCGGGGACAGGGGGCTCCGCAGATACGCAGTATTTT. Translated: CATAGTGGSADTQYF.